This T cell receptor beta chain is drawn from a study of blood T cell repertoires in COVID-19. At the level of the study: Both acute and convalescent COVID-19 samples were obtained from the United States, Italy and Spain. T cells, B-cell-depleted T cells, or PBMCs supplied cDNA or gDNA.

Participant ages covered about 18 to 100 years across 25 or so US areas. The CDR3 is 13 amino acids. V was clipped by 1 base and J by 5 bases, with 8 bases between them. The germline CDR1 and CDR2 sequences are SGHDN and FVKESK. Authors' data handling: Estimates of nucleated cell counts were drawn from the amplification of reference gene primers. The table came from immunoSEQ multiplex PCR; TCRdb's copy has only in-frame clones and leaves some out. D and trimming were read from the DNA, whereas the V and J calls and clone size are those reported in that table. The sample consists of fewer than 250,000 clones, around 76% of them appearing once.

Specimen: PBMCs or T cells enriched from blood (not recorded which). The clonotype originates from a woman aged 50 to 60 with acute COVID-19. The chain couples TRBV14 to TRBJ1-2, with D hard to call. The CDR3 reads CASSQGLQYGYTF. The CDR3 nucleotides read TGTGCCAGCAGCCAAGGTTTACAGTATGGCTACACCTTC.